This T cell receptor beta chain was recovered during a study of vaccination and CD4 T cells after COVID-19. Study as a whole: Median time from second vaccine dose to sampling was approximately 74 days (14 to 241).

Cultured CD4+ T-cell DNA underwent Oncomine TCR Beta short-read sequencing. TCRdb reprocessed the PCR reads via MiXCR and lists one record per CDR3 protein. The table has about 7,600 distinct CDR3 sequences, approximately 48% seen once; the top ten hold less than 25%. Indicated treatment: roughly 11-day PBMC culture with coronavirus spike peptide pools or control peptides (ViraFEST assay). Investigators obtained the unexposed donor's CD4+ T cells before the COVID-19 pandemic (2011-2018). It was with about 9.5 IU/ml IL-2 and roughly 9.4 ug/ml peptide pools that 1.5 million to 2.5 million PBMCs per well were cultured. Negative selection separated CD4+ T cells from approximately 9-day cultures. The length of the CDR3 is 15 residues. Germline values: CDR1 GTSNPN, CDR2 SVGIG (reference sequence). The V segment lost 8 bases and the J segment 4 bases; nucleotides outside the gene matches: 13. On this clonotype: The antigen remains unidentified.

The chain carries TRBV30 and TRBJ2-2; 7 nucleotides agree with TRBD1. Sequencing used CD4+ T cells from blood, cultured in vitro. The origin of this receptor is a human donor in good health. This CDR3 reads CARRQGSVGTGELFF. CDR3 nucleotide sequence: TGTGCCCGCCGACAGGGATCCGTGGGCACCGGGGAGCTGTTTTTT.